This T cell receptor (beta chain) comes out of a study of shared clonotypes between healthy human individuals. The germline CDR1 and CDR2 sequences are MNHEY and SVGAGI. The CDR3 has 15 amino acids. The trim removed 0 bases at V and 5 bases at J, leaving 6 bases unmatched. Libraries were prepared by immunoSEQ multiplex PCR; TCRdb keeps only in-frame clonotypes and omits some of them. The table has roughly 2.6 million clones, around nine tenths seen once. Sequencing used naive CD4+ T cells sorted from blood. Subset here: CD45RA+ positively selected. This TCR was sampled from a man younger than 35 in good health. This chain uses TRBV6-5 with TRBJ2-7; 8 positions match TRBD1. CDR3 bases: TGTGCCAGCAGTTACTCCCCAGGGGGCGAAGACGAGCAGTACTTC. Its translation: CASSYSPGGEDEQYF.